This T cell receptor beta chain comes out of a study of T cell responses to AZD1222 COVID-19 vaccine. Overall study context: Pooling of second doses given at about 4 or about 12 weeks was done. Points from the study as a whole: Without day 14 samples, only post-peak T cell repertoires were studied. Reportedly, nearly half of unique spike TCRs recognized epitopes outside B.1.351/B.1.1.7 mutations. Baseline serostatus was positive in only a handful of AZD1222 recipients.

Notes on this clone: Its antigen remains unknown.

Germline assignment: CDR1 MNHNS and CDR2 SASEGT. Deletions cut 1 base from V and 2 bases from J, with 7 bases between. This CDR3 is built from 14 residues. The table came from immunoSEQ multiplex PCR; TCRdb's copy has only in-frame clones and leaves some out. The table records 160,000 or so clones, roughly 92% of them present only once. The chain uses TRBV6-1 and TRBJ2-3; no definite D call. The sequenced sample was peripheral blood, obtained on day 0 of AZD1222 vaccination. The TCR originated in an adult in good health. This chain's CDR3 is CASSEVFNTDTQYF. The CDR3 DNA follows: TGTGCCAGCAGTGAAGTATTCAACACAGATACGCAGTATTTT.